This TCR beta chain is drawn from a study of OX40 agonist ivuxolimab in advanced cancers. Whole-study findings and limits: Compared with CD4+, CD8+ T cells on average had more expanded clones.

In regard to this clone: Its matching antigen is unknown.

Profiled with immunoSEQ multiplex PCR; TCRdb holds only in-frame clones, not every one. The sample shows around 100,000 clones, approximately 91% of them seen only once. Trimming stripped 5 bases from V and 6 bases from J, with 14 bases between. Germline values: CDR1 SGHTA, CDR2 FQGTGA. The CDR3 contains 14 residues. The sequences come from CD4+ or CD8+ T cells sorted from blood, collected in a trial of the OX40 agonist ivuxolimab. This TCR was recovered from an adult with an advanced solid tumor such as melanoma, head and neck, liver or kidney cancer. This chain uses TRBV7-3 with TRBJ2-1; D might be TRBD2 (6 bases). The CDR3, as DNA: TGTGCCAGCAGCGCCCTCGGGGGAGCCAATGAGCAGTTCTTC. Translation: CASSALGGANEQFF.